The clone carrying this T cell receptor (beta chain) has a count of ten or more. Its antigen is unidentified. The CDR3 totals 13 residues. Germline CDR1 is KGHSH and CDR2 is LQKENI. V lost 2 bases to trimming and J lost 7 bases; unmatched junction nucleotides: 3. Thyroid surgery was performed in patients who had received no treatment beforehand. This sample is part of a study of metastatic and nonmetastatic thyroid tumors. Study-wide background: The comparison covered peripheral blood and tumor or nodule tissue in malignant and benign thyroid patients. Study-wide findings and caveats: Malignant thyroid tumors reportedly had TCR beta diversity that was significantly higher than in benign nodules, in blood and tumor.

TCRdb re-clonotyped the PCR reads through MiXCR. This sample carries about 39,000 clones, around 20% of them seen once, and the ten largest clones take around 16%. This TCR was recovered from a female donor with papillary thyroid cancer or a benign thyroid nodule (not recorded which). Some clones in this sample may be carry-over from other donors' samples. Sequencing was carried out using blood. V usage is TRBV18 and J usage is TRBJ1-2; 8 bases fit TRBD1. The CDR3 DNA follows: TGTGCCAGCTCACCATCAGGGGGCGTTGGCTACACCTTC. It is translated as CASSPSGGVGYTF.